Following are 22 T cell receptor beta chains from one sample sequenced in a study of blood T cell repertoires in COVID-19. Produced via immunoSEQ multiplex PCR; TCRdb's table is partial and in-frame only. The profile shows roughly 100,000 clones, 80% to 90% of them singletons. Material: peripheral blood. All receptors come from a man aged 55 to 69 with acute or convalescent COVID-19.

This clone appeared a few times. V usage is TRBV2 and J usage is TRBJ1-1; 7 positions match TRBD1. Trimming took 6 bases from V and 0 from J; bases not matched to a gene: 7. The CDR3 contains 15 residues. The germline V gene has CDR1 SNHLY and CDR2 FYNNEI. CDR3 in DNA: TGTGCCAGCAGCCGACAGGGCGCGGTGAACACTGAAGCTTTCTTT. Its protein is CASSRQGAVNTEAFF.

The chain uses TRBV27 and TRBJ2-3; no definite D call. The CDR3 runs to 15 residues. Germline V gene lookup returns CDR1 MNHEY and CDR2 SMNVEV (reference sequence). The V gene lost 6 bases and the J gene lost 5 bases, with 18 bases spanning the gap. In DNA, the CDR3 is TGTGCCAGCAGCCCCGGGTCCACCTACGTAGATACGCAGTATTTT. Encoded protein: CASSPGSTYVDTQYF.

This clone is a singleton in its sample. V is TRBV7-3 and J is TRBJ2-1; 8 positions agree with TRBD1. From germline, CDR1 is SGHTA and CDR2 FQGTGA. CDR3 length equals 15 residues. J was trimmed by 0 bases and V by 5 bases; bases with no gene match: 3. CDR3 DNA sequence: TGTGCCAGCAGCCGGACAGGGAGCTCCTACAATGAGCAGTTCTTC. The encoded protein is CASSRTGSSYNEQFF. The full variable domain, in which reference TRBV7-3 and TRBJ2-1 provide the parts outside the CDR3, is GAGVSQTPSNKVTEKGKYVELRCDPISGHTALYWYRQSLGQGPEFLIYFQGTGAADDSGLPNDRFFAVRPEGSVSTLKIQRTERGDSAVYLCASSRTGSSYNEQFFGPGTRLTVL.

This CDR3 is CASSLAIGENTEAFF. CDR3 nucleotide sequence: TGTGCCAGCAGCTTAGCGATAGGGGAGAACACTGAAGCTTTCTTT. This chain connects TRBV11-1 to TRBJ1-1, with a weak D call TRBD1 (5 bases). Trimming removed 0 bases at V and 1 base at J, with 9 bases between. Germline V gene lookup returns CDR1 SGHAT and CDR2 FQDESV (reference sequence). The CDR3 consists of 15 residues.

This chain uses TRBV6-2 or TRBV6-3 with TRBJ2-1; perhaps TRBD1 as D (5 bases). Trimming pared 2 bases from V and 4 bases from J, leaving 15 bases between. The CDR3 has 16 residues. CDR1 and CDR2 from the germline V gene are MNHEY and SVGEGT. CDR3 DNA: TGTGCCAGCAGTTACCGGGCAGGGATCGGGTACAATGAGCAGTTCTTC. It codes for CASSYRAGIGYNEQFF.

The CDR3 sequence: CASSTGTPAYEQYF. CDR3 nucleotide sequence: TGCGCCAGCAGCACAGGGACACCGGCCTACGAGCAGTACTTC. The chain recombines TRBV5-1 with TRBJ2-7, with D tentatively TRBD1 (6 bases). CDR3 length equals 14 residues. Germline V gives CDR1 SGHRS, CDR2 YFSETQ. The germline V and J ends were trimmed by 4 bases and 2 bases, with 13 bases remaining between them. Together with reference TRBV5-1 and TRBJ2-7, the CDR3 gives the full variable domain: KAGVTQTPRYLIKTRGQQVTLSCSPISGHRSVSWYQQTPGQGLQFLFEYFSETQRNKGNFPGRFSGRQFSNSRSEMNVSTLELGDSALYLCASSTGTPAYEQYFGPGTRLTVT.

This clone has just a few counts. This rearrangement joins TRBV7-3 to TRBJ2-1; D might be TRBD1 (6 bases). V lost 5 bases and J lost 5, with 7 bases in between. Germline V gene lookup returns CDR1 SGHTA and CDR2 FQGTGA. This CDR3 is built from 12 residues. Here the CDR3 DNA reads TGTGCCAGCAGCACAGGGCACAATGAGCAGTTCTTC. It encodes CASSTGHNEQFF.

This clone was seen more than once but under ten times. The V call is TRBV28, the J call TRBJ2-3; D is unresolved. V lost 6 bases, J lost 6 bases, and 16 bases lay in between. Germline assignment: CDR1 MDHEN and CDR2 SYDVKM. The CDR3 loop spans 14 amino acids. CDR3 amino acids: CASSQSRRGDTQYF. The CDR3, as DNA: TGTGCCAGCAGCCAATCCCGCCGCGGTGATACGCAGTATTTT.

V usage is TRBV4-3 and J usage is TRBJ2-1; no clear D. The V gene lost 0 bases and the J gene lost 2 bases, with 14 bases spanning the gap. Looked up from germline, CDR1 is LGHNA and CDR2 is YSLEER. The CDR3 extends over 17 amino acids. The CDR3 here is CASSQDRNGATYNEQFF. The DNA for the CDR3 is TGCGCCAGCAGCCAAGATAGGAATGGAGCCACCTACAATGAGCAGTTCTTC.

The chain combines TRBV19 with TRBJ1-5; 8 positions agree with TRBD1. J gave up 4 bases and V 6 bases, and 8 bases lay outside the gene matches. This CDR3 has 15 residues. Germline CDR1 reads LNHDA; CDR2 reads SQIVND (reference sequence). CDR3 amino acids: CASRLLTGVNQPQHF. For the CDR3, the DNA is TGTGCCAGTAGACTCCTGACAGGGGTGAATCAGCCCCAGCATTTT.

The V call is TRBV7-9, the J call TRBJ2-7; TRBD1 matches 11 bases. CDR1 is SEHNR and CDR2 is FQNEAQ in the germline V gene (reference sequence). With 3 bases clipped from V and 0 bases from J, the junction kept 4 bases outside the gene matches. CDR3 length: 16 residues. The DNA for the CDR3 is TGTGCCAGCAGCTTTTGGACAGGGGGCATCTCCTACGAGCAGTACTTC. Encoded protein: CASSFWTGGISYEQYF. Full variable domain (rest looked up from reference TRBV7-9 and TRBJ2-7): DTGVSQNPRHKITKRGQNVTFRCDPISEHNRLYWYRQTLGQGPEFLTYFQNEAQLEKSRLLSDRFSAERPKGSFSTLEIQRTEQGDSAMYLCASSFWTGGISYEQYFGPGTRLTVT.

This chain links TRBV27 with TRBJ1-6; 7 bases match TRBD1. This CDR3 has 17 residues. CDR1 and CDR2 (germline): MNHEY, SMNVEV (reference sequence). V was clipped by 5 bases and J by 10 bases; unmatched bases: 17. The CDR3 coding sequence is TGTGCCAGCAGTCCCTGGAAGGGGGCTTCTGATCGGTCACCCCTCCACTTT. It encodes CASSPWKGASDRSPLHF.

The chain joins TRBV5-1 to TRBJ2-1, with TRBD2 matching 9 bases. CDR3 length: 15 residues. J was trimmed by 7 bases and V by 0 bases; bases with no gene match: 5. CDR1 and CDR2 from the germline V gene are SGHRS and YFSETQ. The CDR3 spells CASSLVAGVKNEQFF. In nucleotides, the CDR3 is TGCGCCAGCAGCTTGGTAGCGGGAGTTAAGAATGAGCAGTTCTTC.

This rearrangement joins TRBV7-2 to TRBJ1-1; 8 bases map to TRBD1. The CDR3 is 14 residues long. V shed 4 bases and J 4 bases; nucleotides not matched to a gene: 5. CDR1 and CDR2 (germline): SGHTA, FQGNSA. DNA for the CDR3: TGTGCCAGCAGCTGGGACAGGATAGGCACTGAAGCTTTCTTT. Residues: CASSWDRIGTEAFF.

The chain uses TRBV27 and TRBJ2-7; TRBD2 might be the D (5 bases). Germline lookup yields CDR1 MNHEY and CDR2 SMNVEV (reference sequence). The CDR3 extends over 16 amino acids. V lost 5 bases and J lost 3, with 20 bases in between. The CDR3: CASSPTGYPRDYEQYF. CDR3 sequence (DNA): TGTGCCAGCAGTCCAACGGGATATCCAAGGGACTACGAGCAGTACTTC.

This sequence joins TRBV21-1 and TRBJ1-4. TRBV21-1 counts as a pseudogene. The CDR3 is 17 residues long. As DNA, the CDR3 is TGTGCCAGCTCCTCCCTCCAGGGAGGGGGAACTAATGAAAAACTGTTTTTT. Translated, it gives CASSSLQGGGTNEKLFF.

The rearrangement joins TRBV2 to TRBJ1-5; D possibly corresponds to TRBD1 (5 bases). The V end was cut by 7 bases, the J end by 6 bases, with 13 bases between. There are 13 residues in the CDR3. Germline V gives CDR1 SNHLY, CDR2 FYNNEI. Here the CDR3 DNA reads TGTGCCAGCAAGATCAGGGAATCTCAGCCCCAGCATTTT. Translation: CASKIRESQPQHF.

The rearrangement joins TRBV28 to TRBJ2-7, with D possibly matching TRBD1 (5 bases). V lost 9 bases, J lost 6 bases, and 18 bases lay in between. This CDR3 has 13 residues. Looked up from germline, CDR1 is MDHEN and CDR2 is SYDVKM. The DNA of the CDR3 is TGTGCCAGTAGAGCAGGGTCGGGCGGCGAGCAGTACTTC. Amino acids: CASRAGSGGEQYF.

The chain is built from TRBV5-1 and TRBJ2-1; 8 bases fit TRBD1. The CDR3 contains 15 residues. Germline V gene lookup returns CDR1 SGHRS and CDR2 YFSETQ. With 4 bases clipped from V and 1 base from J, the junction kept 4 bases outside the gene matches. The CDR3 nucleotides are TGCGCCAGCAGCGTCGGACAGGGTTCCTACAATGAGCAGTTCTTC. This encodes CASSVGQGSYNEQFF. Using reference TRBV5-1 and TRBJ2-1 for the parts outside the CDR3, the full variable domain is KAGVTQTPRYLIKTRGQQVTLSCSPISGHRSVSWYQQTPGQGLQFLFEYFSETQRNKGNFPGRFSGRQFSNSRSEMNVSTLELGDSALYLCASSVGQGSYNEQFFGPGTRLTVL.

CDR3 sequence (DNA): TGTGCCACCAGTAAAACCCCAGGGGTCGGATACAATGAGCAGTTCTTC. Encoded protein: CATSKTPGVGYNEQFF. J is TRBJ2-1 and V is TRBV24-1; possible D gene TRBD1, 6 bases. This CDR3 is 16 amino acids long. The V gene's germline CDR1 is KGHDR and CDR2 SFDVKD. The V gene lost 6 bases and the J gene lost 4 bases, with 18 bases spanning the gap.

The chain is built from TRBV7-9 and TRBJ2-5; TRBD1 matches at 7 bases. This CDR3 is 15 amino acids long. V lost 6 bases to trimming and J lost 5 bases; unmatched junction nucleotides: 12. Germline V CDR1 and CDR2: SEHNR, FQNEAQ (reference sequence). The CDR3 spells CASRKHRGGAETQYF. For the CDR3, the DNA is TGTGCCAGCAGAAAGCACAGGGGTGGGGCGGAGACCCAGTACTTC.

The sample holds a few counts of this clone. The chain links TRBV2 to TRBJ1-3, with 8 positions matching TRBD1. The CDR3 is 16 residues long. The trim removed 6 bases at V and 0 bases at J, leaving 7 bases unmatched. CDR1 SNHLY and CDR2 FYNNEI come from the germline V gene. CDR3 bases: TGTGCCAGCAGAGTCCCTACAGGGGGCTCTGGAAACACCATATATTTT. It encodes CASRVPTGGSGNTIYF.